The rows below give T cell receptor beta chains drawn from one sample of a study of shared clonotypes between healthy human individuals. The data were produced by immunoSEQ multiplex PCR, yet TCRdb's version contains in-frame clones alone and is incomplete. The sample carries over 700,000 clones, 72% recorded once. What was sequenced was memory CD4+ T cells sorted from blood. The receptors originated from a woman aged 25 to 45 in good health. Each CDR3 is given with its conserved first and last residue.

j_call	v_call	cdr3_aa
TRBJ2-1	TRBV21-1	CASGGGRYNEQFF
TRBJ2-1	TRBV7-9	CASSTLGSTYNEQFF
TRBJ2-1	TRBV19	CASSNLRTGSYNEQFF
TRBJ2-3	TRBV11-2	CASSSTSGIPDTQYF
TRBJ2-7	TRBV20-1	CSARDNQLEYF
TRBJ2-5	TRBV11-2	CASSPGTSGGQETQYF
TRBJ2-1	TRBV5-8	CASSLAGTEYNEQFF
TRBJ1-2	TRBV19	CASGKPDRVFGYTF
TRBJ2-4	TRBV29-1	CSVSVTQLGDIQYF
TRBJ2-7	TRBV28	CASSRTGGGTYEQYF
TRBJ2-1	TRBV7-6	CASSLPGAGVWFF
TRBJ2-7	TRBV5-1	CASSEGFRTGSYEQYF
TRBJ2-1	TRBV6-5	CASSYSLLAGVNEQFF
TRBJ2-7	TRBV2	CASSEKLGRVENEQYF
TRBJ1-5	TRBV2	CASSEWTLIDQPQHF
TRBJ1-3	TRBV6-5	CASRRDYSGNTIYF
TRBJ2-7	TRBV6-1	CASSPTGGETYEQYF
TRBJ2-1	TRBV7-3	CASSLRQGDYNEQFF
TRBJ1-1	TRBV7-8	CASSLALSLEGTEAFF
TRBJ2-7	TRBV11-2	CASSFLGPERYEQYF
TRBJ2-7	TRBV5-4	CASSQVGTGAYEQYF
TRBJ1-4	TRBV28	CASNGPGQGGGINEKLFF
TRBJ2-2	TRBV6-6	CASSYSKTGVTGELFF
TRBJ2-3	TRBV28	CASSLYFGREGTDTQYF
TRBJ2-1	TRBV25-1	CASSARDFGTSGNEQFF
TRBJ1-2	TRBV2	CASSENRVEAYGYTF
TRBJ1-6	TRBV2	CASSPDRVNSPLHF
TRBJ2-7	TRBV7-8	CASSLERAGAYEQYF
TRBJ2-1	TRBV10-1	CASSERQGVFGEQFF
TRBJ1-3	TRBV25-1	CASSGKNRIINTIYF
TRBJ1-1	TRBV5-5	CASSNTGNTEAFF
TRBJ2-7	TRBV27	CASSLVVTGRYEQYF
TRBJ1-5	TRBV27	CASSFRGYDQPQHF
TRBJ2-5	TRBV4-2	CASSQDFLGETQYF
TRBJ1-2	TRBV6-5	CASAGTIYGYTF
TRBJ2-1	TRBV18	CASSPKAGEQFF
TRBJ2-5	TRBV5-1	CASSIGTKETQYF
TRBJ1-4	TRBV28	CASSLSQGSEKLFF
TRBJ1-5	TRBV11-1	CASSPDSSNQPQHF
TRBJ1-3	TRBV4-1	CASRPTFGNSGNTIYF
TRBJ1-2	TRBV15	CATSPLDFYGYTF
TRBJ2-3	TRBV10-3	CAITASGRTDTQYF
TRBJ1-2	TRBV2	CASSAQTRAGGYTF
TRBJ2-1	TRBV16	CASSQSAASGDNNEQFF
TRBJ1-2	TRBV5-5	CASSFEPQGIYGYTF
TRBJ2-5	TRBV21-1	CASIIHRDRDQETQYF
TRBJ2-7	TRBV6-5	CASSSPSSYEQYF
TRBJ2-1	TRBV5-1	CASSRSQGALYNEQFF
TRBJ1-1	TRBV7-8	CASSFREGGAFF
TRBJ2-7	TRBV20-1	CSAASFYEQYF
TRBJ2-2	TRBV30	CAWCRTGNTGELFF
TRBJ2-7	TRBV21-1	CASTHEGRGCYEQYF
TRBJ2-7	TRBV11-2	CASSFSPGKYEQYF
TRBJ1-3	TRBV4-1	CASSQEGGGNTIYF
TRBJ1-1	TRBV6-1	CASSNYKNTEAFF
TRBJ2-3	TRBV21-1	CASSNFSGLAGGPGADTQYF
TRBJ2-2	TRBV18	CASSPSRNTGELFF
TRBJ2-3	TRBV29-1	CSMDRGSSTDTQYF